This T cell receptor (beta chain) was obtained from a study of blood T cells in healthy people across ages (dated by TCRdb to about 2015). Study-wide context: In model experiments, template switching captured about one uniquely barcoded TCR beta cDNA molecule for every two T cells. To avoid experimental bias, donors of different ages were distributed randomly across sequencing lanes. Four age groups were formed from the donors: young (average approximately 16 years), middle-aged (approximately 40), aged (62) and long-lived (about 75). To track age-related changes in TCR beta repertoire diversity, the study relied on deep sequencing normalized with unique cDNA molecular identifiers. For two donors (one aged 18 to 29 and one aged 80 or older), the study analyzed two additional independent replicas of 1 million unique cDNA reads from the same blood draw. The investigation overall reported the following: Compared with the aged group, more naive CD4+ T cells, fewer expanded clones and increased TCR diversity were shown by the long-lived group, suggesting age selection. There was a strong correlation between observed TCR beta diversity and the percentage of naive T cells measured by flow cytometry. Bulk unsorted PBMC profiling prevented conclusive comparison of naive and antigen-experienced compartments. Donor CMV infection status was unknown, potentially confounding age-related changes in expanded clonotypes. Total diversity estimates from one million sequenced T cells were considered lower bounds and underestimates. Observed TCR beta diversity per million T cells fell roughly linearly with age, and a significant reduction was already apparent by age around 40.

Library preparation used 5' RACE. Sequencing was performed on an Illumina HiSeq 2500. A second PCR of about 7 to 12 cycles was run with a J-beta primer mix and a sample-barcoded 5' primer. A template-switch 5' adaptor carrying 12 random nucleotides introduced a unique molecular identifier onto each TCR beta cDNA molecule. Each sample yielded at least 2.5 million CDR3-containing paired-end reads. First-strand cDNA was synthesized from all RNA with the Mint cDNA synthesis kit, primed by a TRBC-specific oligonucleotide. Following uracil-DNA glycosylase treatment, all cDNA underwent a first 18-cycle PCR with the universal primers M1SS and BC2_uni_R. Per the source publication's procedure: For normalization, 1 million high-quality reads, each with a distinct molecular identifier, were randomly selected from each sample. Reads with shared molecular identifiers were discarded instead of being binned into consensus sequences. MiTCR, with a Q25 quality threshold and the strictest error-elimination algorithm, was used for CDR3 identification, clonotype clustering and error correction. A nonparametric unseen species model using Euler transformation provided a lower-bound estimate of total TCR beta diversity. TCRdb reran the public reads through fastp at Q25 and MiXCR, keeping productive beta chains. Entries that share a CDR3 protein sequence are merged under the most common genes and DNA. The V and J calls come from TCRdb's annotation, not from the publication. The sample profile shows 980,000 or so distinct CDR3 sequences; roughly 48% of them were found once. The top ten hold roughly 12% of the sample.

Relative to germline, V is missing 4 bases and J is missing 12 bases, with 11 bases of the junction outside any gene match. From its cysteine to its phenylalanine, the CDR3 spans 15 amino acids. CDR3 DNA is the only sequence kept; it has 45 bases, read in frame from the first base. Concerning this clonotype: Its antigen is not yet known. Base qualities are not at hand, and no much larger clone is one base apart.

Donors were about 36 systemically healthy Caucasian individuals from Russia aged roughly 6 to 90 years. Each donor gave 8 to 10 milliliters of peripheral blood, drawn into EDTA-treated Vacutainer tubes. Ficoll-Paque density-gradient centrifugation was used to isolate PBMCs, with at least 6.5 million per sample. Total RNA, at least 5 micrograms per sample, was extracted from PBMCs with Trizol reagent. The percentages of naive CD45RAhigh/CD27high T cells were determined by flow cytometry on a PBMC aliquot from every donor. The sample comprised blood. The TCR sequence derives from a man aged 25 to 45 in good health. The chain is encoded by TRBV12-3 or TRBV12-4 joined to TRBJ2-1; 11 nucleotides in the junction match TRBD2. The sequence in DNA is TGTGCCAGCAGTTCGAAGGCTAGCGGGGGGAGGCCGCAGTTCTTC. It is translated as CASSSKASGGRPQFF.